A single sample gave rise to the 24 T cell receptor beta chains below, sequenced in a study of T cells in localized non-small cell lung cancer. TCRdb's table, derived via immunoSEQ multiplex PCR, lists solely in-frame clones and lacks some. The sample holds under 40,000 clones, about four fifths seen once. This specimen consisted of peripheral blood, obtained before any cancer treatment. These receptors came from a male donor older than 55 with stage III squamous cell lung carcinoma.

This clone was found once. The chain recombines TRBV29-1 with TRBJ2-7; D might be TRBD2 (6 bases). This CDR3 comprises 12 residues. Germline V CDR1 and CDR2: SQVTM, ANQGSEA. Trimming left V 4 bases short and J 2 bases short, with 9 bases between. DNA of the CDR3: TGCAGCGTTGTTAGCGGCGCCTACGAGCAGTACTTC. This gives the protein CSVVSGAYEQYF.

This chain uses TRBV5-5 with TRBJ1-2, with a tentative D call TRBD1 (6 bases). The CDR3 consists of 17 residues. CDR1 SGHKS and CDR2 YYEKEE come from the germline V gene (reference sequence). Trimming left V 4 bases short and J 0 bases short, with 19 bases between. CDR3 DNA: TGTGCCAGCAGCCGCCTGTCGGACAGCCTTACTAACTATGGCTACACCTTC. Translating it yields CASSRLSDSLTNYGYTF.

V gene TRBV7-2 combines with J gene TRBJ1-4, with D tentatively TRBD1 (6 bases). Trimming removed 5 bases from V and 6 bases from J, with 13 bases in between. Germline assignment: CDR1 SGHTA and CDR2 FQGNSA. CDR3 length: 14 residues. CDR3 protein: CASSVQGHHEKLFF. CDR3 coding DNA: TGTGCCAGCAGCGTCCAGGGGCACCATGAAAAACTGTTTTTT.

The gene calls are TRBV5-1 and TRBJ2-7; D is perhaps TRBD1 or TRBD2 (5 bases each). The germline V and J ends were trimmed by 5 bases and 6 bases, with 18 bases remaining between them. Germline V gene data show CDR1 as SGHRS and CDR2 as YFSETQ. The length of the CDR3 is 14 residues. The CDR3 coding sequence is TGCGCCAGCAGACCGGGACCTCAGAACGGCGAGCAGTACTTC. It encodes CASRPGPQNGEQYF.

The chain carries TRBV7-7 and TRBJ2-3; 7 bases map to TRBD2. This CDR3 contains 14 residues. CDR1 is SSHAT, CDR2 FNYEAQ, per germline (reference sequence). Trimming removed 5 bases from V and 1 base from J; junction bases left unmatched: 3. CDR3 sequence: CASSKSGGTDTQYF. CDR3 sequence (DNA): TGTGCCAGCAGCAAGAGCGGGGGCACAGATACGCAGTATTTT.

There are a few counts of this clone. The CDR3 DNA sequence: TGTGCCAGCAGTGCGAGTAGGTTAATGAACACTGAAGCTTTCTTT. As protein: CASSASRLMNTEAFF. The chain carries TRBV6-1 and TRBJ1-1; D ambiguous. CDR3 length: 15 amino acids. Trimming took 4 bases from V and 0 from J, leaving 12 bases between them. Germline V gene lookup returns CDR1 MNHNS and CDR2 SASEGT.

This clone came up a few times. The V and J genes are TRBV19 and TRBJ2-1, with TRBD1 matching 7 bases. J gave up 7 bases and V 5 bases, and 11 bases lay outside the gene matches. This CDR3 contains 15 residues. Germline assignment: CDR1 LNHDA and CDR2 SQIVND (reference sequence). The DNA of the CDR3 is TGTGCCAGTAGTCCGCTGGACAGGCCTGGTAATGAGCAGTTCTTC. Amino acid sequence: CASSPLDRPGNEQFF.

J is TRBJ2-7 and V is TRBV25-1; a weak D match, TRBD2 (5 bases). This CDR3 has 13 amino acids. V was pared by 8 bases and J by 2 bases, with 13 bases between. Per the germline V gene, CDR1 is MGHDK and CDR2 is SYGVNS. The CDR3 DNA reads TGTGCCAGCGGGCACCGGGATCCCTACGAGCAGTACTTC. Protein product: CASGHRDPYEQYF.

This CDR3 is CASSEDISSYNEQFF. The DNA for the CDR3 is TGTGCCAGCAGTGAGGACATTAGCTCCTACAATGAGCAGTTCTTC. The V call is TRBV6-1, the J call TRBJ2-1, with D tentatively TRBD1 (5 bases). Germline CDR1 is MNHNS and CDR2 is SASEGT. The CDR3 covers 15 residues. With 3 bases removed from V and 0 bases from J, the gap between germline ends came to 9 bases.

The gene calls are TRBV28 and TRBJ2-7; 8 nucleotides match TRBD2. The CDR3 is made up of 15 amino acids. The germline gives CDR1 MDHEN, CDR2 SYDVKM. V lost 7 bases and J lost 0; bases outside the gene matches: 8. The CDR3 reads CASILSGSSSYEQYF. The CDR3 DNA is TGTGCCAGCATCCTCAGCGGGAGTAGCTCCTACGAGCAGTACTTC.

The CDR3 DNA reads TGTGCCAGCAGCGCGGCTAGACAGGGATTGTTTTTT. It specifies CASSAARQGLFF. The chain recombines TRBV5-6 with TRBJ2-2; 7 bases fit TRBD1. The length of the CDR3 is 12 residues. The V segment lost 4 bases and the J segment 15 bases; nucleotides outside the gene matches: 9. From germline, CDR1 is SGHDT and CDR2 YYEEEE.

The chain joins TRBV18 to TRBJ1-1; D not certain. Germline CDR1 is KGHSH and CDR2 is LQKENI. The CDR3 has 13 residues. Trimming took 3 bases from V and 1 from J, leaving 6 bases between them. The CDR3 coding sequence is TGTGCCAGCTCACCCCAAGGGAACACTGAAGCTTTCTTT. It translates to CASSPQGNTEAFF.

This sequence joins TRBV19 and TRBJ2-2; 8 nucleotides agree with TRBD2. Germline lookup yields CDR1 LNHDA and CDR2 SQIVND (reference sequence). The CDR3 has 14 residues. J was trimmed by 7 bases and V by 9 bases; bases with no gene match: 10. The CDR3 is CASRLGGGSGELFF. The CDR3 DNA reads TGTGCCAGCCGTCTCGGGGGGGGCAGCGGGGAGCTGTTTTTT.

V usage is TRBV6-1 and J usage is TRBJ1-5; D remains ambiguous. V was clipped by 4 bases and J by 1 base, with 5 bases between them. There are 13 residues in the CDR3. In germline, CDR1 is MNHNS, CDR2 SASEGT. The CDR3 DNA follows: TGTGCCAGCAGTGTCGACAGCAATCAGCCCCAGCATTTT. Translated, it gives CASSVDSNQPQHF.

J is TRBJ1-2 and V is TRBV2; no clear D gene. Germline V gene data show CDR1 as SNHLY and CDR2 as FYNNEI. This CDR3 comprises 13 residues. With 6 bases removed from V and 6 bases from J, the gap between germline ends came to 14 bases. DNA of the CDR3: TGTGCCAGCAGACCCGGTCTGCAGAATGGCTACACCTTC. Translating it yields CASRPGLQNGYTF.

This clone came up once. V is TRBV5-8 and J is TRBJ2-5; possibly TRBD1 or TRBD2 for D (7 bases each). V was trimmed by 7 bases and J by 6 bases, leaving 19 bases between them. CDR1 SGHTS and CDR2 YDEGEE come from the germline V gene. This CDR3 region has 14 residues. The CDR3 DNA reads TGTGCCAGCGCCAGGGGGGGCGCAACGAAGACCCAGTACTTC. Its translation is CASARGGATKTQYF. Drawing the rest from reference TRBV5-8 and TRBJ2-5, the complete variable domain is EAGVTQSPTHLIKTRGQQATLRCSPISGHTSVYWYQQALGLGLQFLLWYDEGEERNRGNFPPRFSGRQFPNYSSELNVNALELEDSALYLCASARGGATKTQYFGPGTRLLVL.

The J gene is TRBJ1-2, the V gene TRBV4-2, with D possibly being TRBD1 (5 bases). V lost 0 bases to trimming and J lost 8 bases, with 13 bases between them. CDR3 length equals 14 residues. Germline CDR1 and CDR2: LGHNA and YNFKEQ. The DNA of the CDR3 is TGTGCCAGCAGCCAAGATTTGGGGAGGGGCGGCTACACCTTC. Translating it yields CASSQDLGRGGYTF.

This clone has just one count. J is TRBJ1-4 and V is TRBV15; the match to TRBD1 covers 9 bases. J lost 4 bases, V lost 9 bases, and 9 bases had no gene match. CDR1 LNHNV and CDR2 YYDKDF come from the germline V gene (reference sequence). The CDR3 length is 15 residues. CDR3 loop: CATNTGGAGNEKLFF. The CDR3 DNA follows: TGTGCCACGAATACAGGGGGCGCTGGTAATGAAAAACTGTTTTTT.

With respect to this clone: The sample contains more than one DNA sequence encoding this CDR3. The gene calls are TRBV6-1 and TRBJ1-1; D is unresolved. CDR3 length equals 15 residues. The germline gives CDR1 MNHNS, CDR2 SASEGT. V shed 6 bases and J shed 0 bases, with 14 bases lying between them. CDR3 DNA: TGTGCCAGCAGCCTTCACAGCCCTATGAACACTGAAGCTTTCTTT. It translates to CASSLHSPMNTEAFF.

In DNA form, the CDR3 reads TGTGCCAGCGGACGGGACAGATACAATGAGCAGTTCTTC. Translating it yields CASGRDRYNEQFF. This chain joins TRBV25-1 and TRBJ2-1; 7 bases line up with TRBD1. Germline CDR1 MGHDK, CDR2 SYGVNS. This CDR3 is 13 amino acids long. With 8 bases clipped from V and 4 bases from J, the junction kept 5 bases outside the gene matches.

This clone was seen only once. The genes are TRBV25-1 and TRBJ2-7; D remains unclear. Germline V CDR1 and CDR2: MGHDK, SYGVNS. This CDR3 is built from 13 residues. Trimming removed 6 bases from V and 5 bases from J, with 14 bases in between. In DNA, the CDR3 is TGTGCCAGCAGGAACCCAATTACGGACGAGCAGTACTTC. Residues: CASRNPITDEQYF.

This chain links TRBV19 with TRBJ2-4; 11 nucleotides align to TRBD1. CDR3 size: 18 residues. In germline, CDR1 is LNHDA, CDR2 SQIVND (reference sequence). V was clipped by 8 bases and J by 1 base; unmatched bases: 13. In DNA form, the CDR3 reads TGTGCCAGTCTCGGGACAGGGGGTCCAAACGGGGCCAAAAACATTCAGTACTTC. Amino acid sequence: CASLGTGGPNGAKNIQYF. The whole variable domain, remainder taken from reference TRBV19 and TRBJ2-4, is DGGITQSPKYLFRKEGQNVTLSCEQNLNHDAMYWYRQDPGQGLRLIYYSQIVNDFQKGDIAEGYSVSREKKESFPLTVTSAQKNPTAFYLCASLGTGGPNGAKNIQYFGAGTRLSVL.

The rearrangement links TRBV4-2 to TRBJ2-1, with a possible D match to TRBD2 (5 bases). Germline V gives CDR1 LGHNA, CDR2 YNFKEQ. With 3 bases removed from V and 8 bases from J, the gap between germline ends came to 11 bases. This CDR3 has 13 amino acids. This chain's CDR3 is CASSQRTGDEQFF. The CDR3 DNA reads TGTGCCAGCAGCCAGCGGACCGGGGATGAGCAGTTCTTC.

J is TRBJ1-1 and V is TRBV11-2; 7 bases are shared with TRBD1. With V trimmed by 2 bases and J by 4 bases, 7 bases remained unmatched. The CDR3 totals 15 residues. In germline, CDR1 is SGHAT, CDR2 FQNNGV. CDR3 bases: TGTGCCAGCAGCTTAAACCGGGACAGCACCACTGAAGCTTTCTTT. Translation gives CASSLNRDSTTEAFF.